Listed below are T cell receptor beta chains from one sample, sequenced in a study of molecular identifiers for immune sequencing clone quantification. TCRdb redid the calling of the PCR reads with MiXCR, one entry per CDR3 protein. This table holds 400,000 to 600,000 distinct CDR3 sequences, around a fifth found once. Material for sequencing was naive CD8+ T cells from blood, with Jurkat cell RNA spiked in. All receptors derive from a human donor in good health. Some libraries in this study had Jurkat cell RNA spiked in. Each CDR3 is given with its conserved first and last residue. The D gene is left open where the match is weak. The size entry is marked missing in some rows and otherwise reads once, few, many or a size class.

clone_size: many
d_call: .
v_call: TRBV10-3
j_call: TRBJ2-5
cdr3_aa: CAISDPNRSQETQYF
cdr3_nt: TGTGCCATCAGTGACCCAAACAGGAGCCAAGAGACCCAGTACTTC

clone_size: few
d_call: .
v_call: TRBV30
j_call: TRBJ1-1
cdr3_aa: CAWSVSMNTEAFF
cdr3_nt: TGTGCCTGGAGTGTCTCCATGAACACTGAAGCTTTCTTT

clone_size: many
d_call: .
v_call: TRBV4-2
j_call: TRBJ2-3
cdr3_aa: CASSQELGADTQYF
cdr3_nt: TGTGCCAGCAGCCAGGAACTAGGAGCGGATACGCAGTATTTT

clone_size: few
d_call: .
v_call: TRBV20-1
j_call: TRBJ1-4
cdr3_aa: CSAREVATNEKLFF
cdr3_nt: TGCAGTGCTAGAGAGGTGGCAACTAATGAAAAACTGTTTTTT

clone_size: few
d_call: .
v_call: TRBV13
j_call: TRBJ2-3
cdr3_aa: CASSLAGVDTDTQYF
cdr3_nt: TGTGCCAGCAGCTTAGCGGGAGTTGACACAGATACGCAGTATTTT

clone_size: many
d_call: .
v_call: TRBV20-1
j_call: TRBJ2-4
cdr3_aa: CSARRPYYLDGGLSKNIQYF
cdr3_nt: TGCAGTGCTAGACGCCCATACTATTTGGACGGGGGGCTGAGCAAAAACATTCAGTACTTC

clone_size: many
d_call: .
v_call: TRBV6-6
j_call: TRBJ1-5
cdr3_aa: CASSYSRESNQPQHF
cdr3_nt: TGTGCCAGCAGTTACTCGCGAGAAAGCAATCAGCCCCAGCATTTT

clone_size: .
d_call: TRBD2
v_call: TRBV28
j_call: TRBJ2-1
cdr3_aa: CASTLSLAGGPRYNEQFF
cdr3_nt: TGTGCCAGCACTTTATCCCTTGCGGGAGGGCCACGGTACAATGAGCAGTTCTTC

clone_size: many
d_call: .
v_call: TRBV9
j_call: TRBJ1-5
cdr3_aa: CASSVGDNQPQHF
cdr3_nt: TGTGCCAGCAGCGTCGGAGACAATCAGCCCCAGCATTTT

clone_size: many
d_call: .
v_call: TRBV29-1
j_call: TRBJ1-1
cdr3_aa: CSAGLLNTEAFF
cdr3_nt: TGCAGCGCGGGACTGCTGAACACTGAAGCTTTCTTT

clone_size: many
d_call: .
v_call: TRBV5-1
j_call: TRBJ2-7
cdr3_aa: CASSLMATPGNEQYF
cdr3_nt: TGCGCCAGCAGCTTGATGGCGACTCCCGGCAACGAGCAGTACTTC

clone_size: .
d_call: TRBD2
v_call: TRBV5-8
j_call: TRBJ2-1
cdr3_aa: CASDPGLGFF
cdr3_nt: TGTGCCAGCGACCCGGGACTAGGGTTCTTC

clone_size: many
d_call: .
v_call: TRBV11-2
j_call: TRBJ1-5
cdr3_aa: CASSPGAGQPQHF
cdr3_nt: TGTGCCAGCAGTCCCGGCGCGGGTCAGCCCCAGCATTTT

clone_size: few
d_call: .
v_call: TRBV28
j_call: TRBJ2-5
cdr3_aa: CASSLFGQYQETQYF
cdr3_nt: TGTGCCAGCAGTTTATTCGGACAGTACCAAGAGACCCAGTACTTC

clone_size: many
d_call: .
v_call: TRBV10-2
j_call: TRBJ2-5
cdr3_aa: CASSERRDQETQYF
cdr3_nt: TGCGCCAGCAGTGAGAGGAGAGACCAAGAGACCCAGTACTTC

clone_size: .
d_call: .
v_call: TRBV2
j_call: TRBJ1-5
cdr3_aa: CASSAGWKGSNQPQHF
cdr3_nt: TGTGCCAGCAGTGCCGGTTGGAAAGGTAGCAATCAGCCCCAGCATTTT

clone_size: few
d_call: TRBD1
v_call: TRBV29-1
j_call: TRBJ1-1
cdr3_aa: CSVETGYGTEAFF
cdr3_nt: TGCAGCGTTGAGACAGGGTACGGCACTGAAGCTTTCTTT

clone_size: .
d_call: TRBD1
v_call: TRBV12-3/TRBV12-4
j_call: TRBJ1-1
cdr3_aa: CASSGQANWAFF
cdr3_nt: TGTGCCAGCAGCGGACAGGCAAACTGGGCTTTCTTT

clone_size: many
d_call: .
v_call: TRBV27
j_call: TRBJ2-1
cdr3_aa: CASSLSGPNEQFF
cdr3_nt: TGTGCCAGCAGTTTAAGCGGGCCTAATGAGCAGTTCTTC

clone_size: many
d_call: TRBD2
v_call: TRBV20-1
j_call: TRBJ2-1
cdr3_aa: CSALAGTYNEQFF
cdr3_nt: TGCAGTGCCCTAGCGGGCACCTACAATGAGCAGTTCTTC

clone_size: once
d_call: TRBD2
v_call: TRBV11-2
j_call: TRBJ2-1
cdr3_aa: CASSSRLAGDIDEQFF
cdr3_nt: TGTGCCAGCAGCTCCAGACTAGCGGGGGACATCGATGAGCAGTTCTTC

clone_size: many
d_call: TRBD2
v_call: TRBV6-2/TRBV6-3
j_call: TRBJ2-3
cdr3_aa: CASSYGRASGDSDTQYF
cdr3_nt: TGTGCCAGCAGTTATGGTCGGGCTAGCGGGGACAGTGATACGCAGTATTTT

clone_size: .
d_call: TRBD2
v_call: TRBV7-3
j_call: TRBJ2-1
cdr3_aa: CASSFVGGDVREQFF
cdr3_nt: TGTGCCAGCAGCTTCGTGGGGGGGGATGTACGTGAGCAGTTCTTC

clone_size: .
d_call: .
v_call: TRBV19
j_call: TRBJ1-1
cdr3_aa: CASSINGINTEAFF
cdr3_nt: TGTGCCAGTAGTATCAATGGGATTAACACTGAAGCTTTCTTT

clone_size: many
d_call: TRBD1
v_call: TRBV5-5
j_call: TRBJ1-1
cdr3_aa: CASNLGQGASEAFF
cdr3_nt: TGTGCCAGCAACTTAGGACAGGGGGCTTCTGAAGCTTTCTTT